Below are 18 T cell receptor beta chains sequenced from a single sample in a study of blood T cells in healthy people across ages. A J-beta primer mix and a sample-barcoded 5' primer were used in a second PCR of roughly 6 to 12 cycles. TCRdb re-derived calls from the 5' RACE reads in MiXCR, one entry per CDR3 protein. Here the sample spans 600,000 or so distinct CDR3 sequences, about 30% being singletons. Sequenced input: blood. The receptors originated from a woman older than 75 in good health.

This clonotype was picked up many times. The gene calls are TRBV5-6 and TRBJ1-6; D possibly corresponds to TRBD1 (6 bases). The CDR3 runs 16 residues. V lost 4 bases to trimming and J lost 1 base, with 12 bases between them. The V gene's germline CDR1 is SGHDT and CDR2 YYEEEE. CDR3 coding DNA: TGTGCCAGCAGCCCCGCACAGGGTTCCTATAATTCACCCCTCCACTTT. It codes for CASSPAQGSYNSPLHF.

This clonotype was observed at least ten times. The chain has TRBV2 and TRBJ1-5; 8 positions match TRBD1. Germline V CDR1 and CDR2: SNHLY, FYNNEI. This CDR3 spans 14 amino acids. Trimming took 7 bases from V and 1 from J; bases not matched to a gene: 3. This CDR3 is CASNDRGSNQPQHF. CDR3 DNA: TGTGCCAGCAATGACAGGGGAAGCAATCAGCCCCAGCATTTT.

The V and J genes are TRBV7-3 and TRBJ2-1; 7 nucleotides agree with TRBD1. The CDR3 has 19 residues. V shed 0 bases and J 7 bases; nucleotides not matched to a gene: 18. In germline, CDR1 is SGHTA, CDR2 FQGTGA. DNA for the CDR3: TGTGCCAGCAGCTTAACGGCCTCCGACTTGGGACAGCCGAGGAATGAGCAGTTCTTC. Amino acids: CASSLTASDLGQPRNEQFF.

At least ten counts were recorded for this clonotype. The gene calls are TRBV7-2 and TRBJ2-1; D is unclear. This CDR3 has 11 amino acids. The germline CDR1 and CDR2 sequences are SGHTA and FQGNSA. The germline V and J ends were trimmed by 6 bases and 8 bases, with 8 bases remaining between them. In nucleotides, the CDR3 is TGTGCCAGCAGTCCCTTCTATGAGCAGTTCTTC. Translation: CASSPFYEQFF. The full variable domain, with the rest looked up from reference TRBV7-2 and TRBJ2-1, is GAGVSQSPSNKVTEKGKDVELRCDPISGHTALYWYRQSLGQGLEFLIYFQGNSAPDKSGLPSDRFSAERTGGSVSTLTIQRTQQEDSAVYLCASSPFYEQFFGPGTRLTVL.

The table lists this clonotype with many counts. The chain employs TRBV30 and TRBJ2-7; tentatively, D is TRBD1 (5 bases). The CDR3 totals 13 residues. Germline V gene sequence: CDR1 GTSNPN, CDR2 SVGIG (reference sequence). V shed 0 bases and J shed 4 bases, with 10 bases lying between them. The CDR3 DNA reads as TGTGCCTGGAGTGTACGACAGAAATACGAGCAGTACTTC. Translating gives CAWSVRQKYEQYF.

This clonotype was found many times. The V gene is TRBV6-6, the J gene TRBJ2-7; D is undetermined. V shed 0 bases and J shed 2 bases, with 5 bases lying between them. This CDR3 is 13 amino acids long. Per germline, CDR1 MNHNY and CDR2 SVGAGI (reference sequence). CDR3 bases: TGTGCCAGCAGTTACTCAGGCCCCTACGAGCAGTACTTC. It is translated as CASSYSGPYEQYF.

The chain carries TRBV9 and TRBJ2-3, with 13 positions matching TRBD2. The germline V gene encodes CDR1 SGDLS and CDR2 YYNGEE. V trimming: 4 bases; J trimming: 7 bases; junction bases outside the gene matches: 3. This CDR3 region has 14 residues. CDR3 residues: CASSTGLAGNTQYF. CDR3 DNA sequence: TGTGCCAGCAGCACGGGACTAGCGGGGAATACGCAGTATTTT. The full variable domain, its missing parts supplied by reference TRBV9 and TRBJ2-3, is DSGVTQTPKHLITATGQRVTLRCSPRSGDLSVYWYQQSLDQGLQFLIQYYNGEERAKGNILERFSAQQFPDLHSELNLSSLELGDSALYFCASSTGLAGNTQYFGPGTRLTVL.

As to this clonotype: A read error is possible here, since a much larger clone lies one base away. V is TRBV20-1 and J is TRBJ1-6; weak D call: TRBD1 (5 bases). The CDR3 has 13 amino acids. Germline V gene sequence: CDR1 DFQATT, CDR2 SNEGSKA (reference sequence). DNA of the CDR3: TGCAGTGCGCCGACAGCTTATAGTTCACCCCTCCACTTT. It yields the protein CSAPTAYSSPLHF.

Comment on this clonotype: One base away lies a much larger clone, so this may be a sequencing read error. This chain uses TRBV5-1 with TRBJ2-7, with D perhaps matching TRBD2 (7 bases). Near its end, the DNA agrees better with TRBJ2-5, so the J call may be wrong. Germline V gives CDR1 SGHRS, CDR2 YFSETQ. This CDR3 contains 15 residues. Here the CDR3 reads CASSSPGGHEETQYF. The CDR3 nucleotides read TGCGCCAGCAGCTCCCCCGGGGGGCACGAGGAGACCCAGTACTTC.

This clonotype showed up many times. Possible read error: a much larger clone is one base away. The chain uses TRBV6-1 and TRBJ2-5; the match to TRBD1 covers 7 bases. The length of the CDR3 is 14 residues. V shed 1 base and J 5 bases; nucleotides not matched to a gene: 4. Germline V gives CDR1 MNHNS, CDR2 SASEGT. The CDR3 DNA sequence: TGTGCCAGCAGTGAAGGAGGGGGCGGTGAGACCCAGTACTTC. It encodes CASSEGGGGETQYF.

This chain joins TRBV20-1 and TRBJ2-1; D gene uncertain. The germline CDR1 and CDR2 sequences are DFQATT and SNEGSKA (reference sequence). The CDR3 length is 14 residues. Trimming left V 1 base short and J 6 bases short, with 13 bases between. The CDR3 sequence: CSARGGGFSNEQFF. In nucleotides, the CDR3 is TGCAGTGCTAGAGGAGGTGGTTTTTCCAATGAGCAGTTCTTC.

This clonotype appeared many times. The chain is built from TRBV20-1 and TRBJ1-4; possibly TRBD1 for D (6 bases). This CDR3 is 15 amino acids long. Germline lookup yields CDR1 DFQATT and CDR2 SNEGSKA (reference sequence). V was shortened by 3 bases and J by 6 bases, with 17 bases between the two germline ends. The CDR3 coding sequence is TGCAGTGCTAGTAGGGGTGGGCCAGGGGATGAAAAACTGTTTTTT. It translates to CSASRGGPGDEKLFF.

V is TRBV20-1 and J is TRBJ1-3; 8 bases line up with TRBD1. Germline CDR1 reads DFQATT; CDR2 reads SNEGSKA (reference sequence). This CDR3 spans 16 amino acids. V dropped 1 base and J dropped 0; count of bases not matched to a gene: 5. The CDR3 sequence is CSARATGASSGNTIYF. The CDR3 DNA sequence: TGCAGTGCTAGAGCGACAGGGGCGAGCTCTGGAAACACCATATATTTT.

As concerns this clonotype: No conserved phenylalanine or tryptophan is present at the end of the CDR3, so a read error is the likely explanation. CDR3 amino acids: CASSPRAGSFEQYC. In DNA, the CDR3 is TGTGCCAGCAGTCCGCGCGCGGGGAGCTTCGAGCAGTACTGC. This rearrangement joins TRBV6-5 to TRBJ2-5, with a weak D call TRBD2 (6 bases). The J call may be incorrect, as the DNA end agrees better with TRBJ2-7. Germline V CDR1 and CDR2: MNHEY, SVGAGI. The CDR3 extends over 14 amino acids.

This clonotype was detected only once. This chain's CDR3 is CASSLGELVRETQYF. For the CDR3, the DNA is TGCGCCAGCAGCTTGGGAGAGCTAGTGAGGGAGACCCAGTACTTC. The genes are TRBV5-1 and TRBJ2-5; no definite D call. The germline V gene has CDR1 SGHRS and CDR2 YFSETQ. This CDR3 is 15 amino acids long. Trimming shortened V by 0 bases and J by 5 bases, and 14 bases separated the two germline ends.

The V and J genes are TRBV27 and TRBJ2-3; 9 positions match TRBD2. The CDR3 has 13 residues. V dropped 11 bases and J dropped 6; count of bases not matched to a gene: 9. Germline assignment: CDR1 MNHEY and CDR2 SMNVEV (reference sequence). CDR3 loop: CASRGGAVDTQYF. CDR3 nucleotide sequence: TGTGCCTCTCGCGGGGGGGCCGTGGATACGCAGTATTTT.

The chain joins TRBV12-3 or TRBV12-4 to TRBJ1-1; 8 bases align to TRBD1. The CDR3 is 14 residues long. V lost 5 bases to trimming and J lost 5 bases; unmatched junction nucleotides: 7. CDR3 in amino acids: CASSEQTGGTEAFF. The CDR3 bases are TGTGCCAGCAGTGAACAAACAGGGGGAACTGAAGCTTTCTTT.

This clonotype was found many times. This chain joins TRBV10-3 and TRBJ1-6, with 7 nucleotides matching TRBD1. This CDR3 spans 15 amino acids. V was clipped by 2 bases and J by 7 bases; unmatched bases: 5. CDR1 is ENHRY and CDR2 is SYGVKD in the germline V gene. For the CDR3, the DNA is TGTGCCATCAGTGAGCCAGGGGGGCGGAATTCACCCCTCCACTTT. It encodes CAISEPGGRNSPLHF.